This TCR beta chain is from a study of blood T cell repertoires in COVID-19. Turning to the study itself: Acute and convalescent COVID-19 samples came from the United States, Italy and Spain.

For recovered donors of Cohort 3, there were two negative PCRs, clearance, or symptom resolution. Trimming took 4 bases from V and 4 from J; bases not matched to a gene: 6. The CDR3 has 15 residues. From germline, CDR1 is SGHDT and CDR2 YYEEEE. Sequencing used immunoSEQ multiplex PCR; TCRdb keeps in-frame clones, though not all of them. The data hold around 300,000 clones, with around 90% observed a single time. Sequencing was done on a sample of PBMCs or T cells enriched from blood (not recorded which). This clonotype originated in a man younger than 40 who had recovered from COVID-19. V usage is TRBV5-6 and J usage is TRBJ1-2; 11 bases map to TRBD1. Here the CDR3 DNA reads TGTGCCAGCAGCCTGGACAGGGGGCTTATCTATGGCTACACCTTC. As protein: CASSLDRGLIYGYTF. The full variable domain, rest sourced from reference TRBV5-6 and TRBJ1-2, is DAGVTQSPTHLIKTRGQQVTLRCSPKSGHDTVSWYQQALGQGPQFIFQYYEEEERQRGNFPDRFSGHQFPNYSSELNVNALLLGDSALYLCASSLDRGLIYGYTFGSGTRLTVV.